What follows are 10 T cell receptor beta chains derived from one specimen sequenced in a study of CD8 T cells in ankylosing spondylitis (dated by TCRdb to about 2017). Libraries were made using 5' RACE. These reads were obtained on an Illumina HiSeq 2500. Clones were called with MiXCR by TCRdb after fastp trimmed the public reads at Q25, and only in-frame beta chains were retained. Rows merge per CDR3 protein into single entries with the most common DNA and genes. The sample has about 39,000 distinct CDR3 sequences on record, less than 4% of them singletons. 2.8% of the sample goes to the ten largest clones. The sample was blood, either unsorted or a sorted T cell fraction (not recorded which). These receptors came from a male donor with ankylosing spondylitis or in good health (not recorded which).

The chain carries TRBV5-4 and TRBJ2-7; unclear D gene. Trimming took off 2 bases at V and 1 base at J, with 7 bases between the two ends. CDR3 length: 13 amino acids. Germline V gene data show CDR1 as SGHNT and CDR2 as YYREEE (reference sequence). DNA of the CDR3: TGTGCCAGCAGCTTTGACAAGTCCTACGAGCAGTACGTC. This translates into CASSFDKSYEQYV.

This clonotype was observed many times. V gene TRBV9 combines with J gene TRBJ1-6; D not certain. The V gene lost 5 bases and the J gene lost 9 bases, with 15 bases spanning the gap. The CDR3 sequence is 14 residues long. Germline assignment: CDR1 SGDLS and CDR2 YYNGEE. CDR3: CASRPGLAASPLHF. The CDR3 DNA is TGTGCCAGCAGACCAGGATTGGCGGCTTCACCCCTCCACTTT.

This clonotype came up many times. The CDR3 DNA reads TGTGCCAGCAGCGCGGGGACTAGCGGGAGATTTTCAGAGACCCAGTACTTC. Residues: CASSAGTSGRFSETQYF. V and J are TRBV9 and TRBJ2-5, with 14 nucleotides matching TRBD2. J gave up 4 bases and V 3 bases, and 8 bases lay outside the gene matches. The CDR3 has 17 amino acids. Germline loops: CDR1 SGDLS, CDR2 YYNGEE.

This clonotype was counted at least ten times. The genes are TRBV9 and TRBJ2-2; 9 positions match TRBD1. The germline gives CDR1 SGDLS, CDR2 YYNGEE. There are 15 residues in the CDR3. Losses at the gene ends were 3 bases for V and 6 bases for J; bases not matched to a gene: 6. The CDR3 DNA is TGTGCCAGCAGCGCACAGGGGGCGCTGGCCGGGGAGCTGTTTTTT. Its protein product is CASSAQGALAGELFF.

This clonotype occurred many times. The V and J genes are TRBV9 and TRBJ1-2; no clear D. The germline CDR1 and CDR2 sequences are SGDLS and YYNGEE. Trimming cost V 1 base and J 0 bases, with 10 bases left between them. The CDR3 extends over 15 amino acids. DNA of the CDR3: TGTGCCAGCAGCGTACGCCCTGAGACTAACTATGGCTACACCTTC. This encodes CASSVRPETNYGYTF.

This clonotype appeared many times. The rearrangement joins TRBV9 to TRBJ2-1; D is possibly TRBD2 (6 bases). Germline V gene lookup returns CDR1 SGDLS and CDR2 YYNGEE. This CDR3 has 15 residues. Deletions cut 4 bases from V and 13 bases from J, with 24 bases between. The CDR3 sequence is CASSPNLLKTSPQFF. DNA of the CDR3: TGTGCCAGCAGCCCAAATCTCCTTAAGACTAGTCCCCAGTTCTTC.

This clonotype was found many times. The V and J genes are TRBV9 and TRBJ2-5; D call uncertain. This CDR3 region has 12 residues. The germline gives CDR1 SGDLS, CDR2 YYNGEE. Between the trimmed V and J ends, which lost 0 bases and 9 bases, there was a span of 9 bases. Here the CDR3 reads CASSVGLGAQYF. DNA for the CDR3: TGTGCCAGCAGCGTAGGACTTGGGGCCCAGTACTTC. Full variable domain (outside the CDR3, taken from reference TRBV9 and TRBJ2-5): DSGVTQTPKHLITATGQRVTLRCSPRSGDLSVYWYQQSLDQGLQFLIQYYNGEERAKGNILERFSAQQFPDLHSELNLSSLELGDSALYFCASSVGLGAQYFGPGTRLLVL.

This clonotype was picked up many times. The chain combines TRBV21-1 with TRBJ2-1; the table calls TRBD1, which could not be checked here. TRBV21-1 is tagged as a pseudogene. CDR3 length: 15 residues. The CDR3 DNA sequence: TGTGCCAGCAGCCCCCGCGGGGGACCTTACAATGAGCAGTTCTTC. The encoded protein is CASSPRGGPYNEQFF.

This clonotype was detected ten times or more. The V and J genes are TRBV9 and TRBJ2-2; 8 nucleotides align to TRBD1. The germline CDR1 and CDR2 sequences are SGDLS and YYNGEE. The CDR3 has 16 amino acids. Trimming took 3 bases from V and 2 from J; bases not matched to a gene: 6. CDR3 amino acids: CASSGRQGQNTGELFF. DNA for the CDR3: TGTGCCAGCAGCGGCCGACAGGGGCAAAACACCGGGGAGCTGTTTTTT.

This clonotype appeared many times. The CDR3: CASSPPGQANTGELFF. CDR3 DNA: TGTGCCAGCAGCCCCCCCGGACAGGCGAACACCGGGGAGCTGTTTTTT. This sequence joins TRBV9 and TRBJ2-2, with 7 nucleotides matching TRBD1. V dropped 4 bases and J dropped 0; count of bases not matched to a gene: 6. Germline loops: CDR1 SGDLS, CDR2 YYNGEE. There are 16 residues in the CDR3.